Listed below are T cell receptor beta chains from one sample, sequenced in a study of CD8+CD57+ T cells in acquired aplastic anemia. TCRdb ran MiXCR on the reads and lists one entry per CDR3 protein. The sample includes about 290,000 distinct CDR3 sequences, about three fifths of them seen just once. The sequenced sample consisted of sorted CD4+, CD8+, or CD8+CD57+ T cells (not recorded which) from PBMCs. The receptors originated from a human donor with aplastic anemia. Each CDR3 is given with its conserved first and last residue. The D gene is left open where the match is weak. Some rows mark clone size as missing; the rest say once, few, many or name a class of expanded clone.

- - TRBJ1-1 TRBV15 CATSREKGVNTEAFF TGTGCCACCAGCAGAGAGAAGGGAGTAAACACTGAAGCTTTCTTT
- - TRBJ1-5 TRBV5-6 CASSLAGAAQPQHF TGTGCCAGCAGCTTGGCAGGGGCTGCGCAGCCCCAGCATTTT
many TRBD2 TRBJ2-5 TRBV5-1 CASSLQGTSGQETQYF TGCGCCAGCAGCTTACAGGGGACTAGCGGGCAAGAGACCCAGTACTTC
- TRBD1 TRBJ2-2 TRBV25-1 CASSVGQGAGTGELFF TGTGCCAGCAGTGTCGGACAGGGGGCAGGCACCGGGGAGCTGTTTTTT
- TRBD2 TRBJ2-1 TRBV9 CASSVDGRAYEQFF TGTGCCAGCAGCGTAGACGGGAGGGCCTATGAGCAGTTCTTC
few TRBD2 TRBJ2-1 TRBV15 CATSTTSGIYNEQFF TGTGCCACCAGCACGACTAGCGGGATCTACAATGAGCAGTTCTTC
- - TRBJ1-1 TRBV20-1 CSASVPGHTEAFF TGCAGTGCTAGTGTCCCCGGGCATACTGAAGCTTTCTTT
many TRBD2 TRBJ2-3 TRBV4-1 CASSQGGLLAGYTDTQYF TGCGCCAGCAGCCAAGGAGGTCTCCTAGCGGGATACACAGATACGCAGTATTTT
- - TRBJ1-1 TRBV11-1 CASSWGPRGTEAFF TGTGCCAGCAGCTGGGGACCGAGGGGCACTGAAGCTTTCTTT
few TRBD2 TRBJ2-2 TRBV7-6 CASSLLRRDYKNTGELFF TGTGCCAGCAGCCTCTTGCGACGGGACTATAAGAACACCGGGGAGCTGTTTTTT
few - TRBJ1-5 TRBV2 CASTDGGAHQPQHF TGTGCCAGCACTGACGGCGGGGCCCATCAGCCCCAGCATTTT
once - TRBJ1-5 TRBV7-2 CASSFRQNQPQHF TGTGCCAGCAGCTTTCGACAGAATCAGCCCCAGCATTTT
- - TRBJ2-7 TRBV7-2 CASSLGHSYEQYF TGTGCCAGCAGCTTAGGACATTCCTACGAGCAGTACTTC
- TRBD2 TRBJ2-3 TRBV20-1 CSATREGIFTDTQYF TGCAGTGCCACAAGGGAGGGGATCTTCACAGATACGCAGTATTTT
- - TRBJ2-1 TRBV7-3 CASSLSRDGSYNEQFF TGTGCCAGCAGCTTAAGCCGGGATGGCTCCTACAATGAGCAGTTCTTC
- - TRBJ2-7 TRBV12-3/TRBV12-4 CASSTFDYEQYF TGTGCCAGCAGTACTTTTGATTACGAGCAGTACTTC
- - TRBJ1-4 TRBV19 CASSMLATNEKLFF TGTGCCAGTAGTATGTTGGCAACTAATGAAAAACTGTTTTTT
- TRBD1 TRBJ2-3 TRBV12-3/TRBV12-4 CASSSQGAGTDTQYF TGTGCCAGCAGTTCACAGGGGGCAGGCACAGATACGCAGTATTTT
- TRBD2 TRBJ2-7 TRBV24-1 CATSDPTRTTSGAYEQYF TGTGCCACCAGTGATCCGACCAGGACGACTAGCGGAGCATACGAGCAGTACTTC
many - TRBJ2-7 TRBV5-1 CASSLSGTFPYEQYF TGCGCCAGCAGCTTATCCGGGACTTTCCCCTACGAGCAGTACTTC
- TRBD1 TRBJ1-1 TRBV7-8 CASSLVWGTGGTEAFF TGTGCCAGCAGCTTGGTGTGGGGGACAGGGGGAACTGAAGCTTTCTTT
- - TRBJ2-2 TRBV4-1 CASSQGPGAGELFF TGCGCCAGCAGCCAAGGCCCTGGGGCCGGGGAGCTGTTTTTT
- - TRBJ2-1 TRBV7-3 CAPLLTRSVF TGTGCTCCATTGCTTACCCGAAGCGTCTTC
- - TRBJ2-3 TRBV25-1 CASSWDLGADTQYF TGTGCCAGCAGTTGGGATCTAGGCGCAGATACGCAGTATTTT
- TRBD2 TRBJ2-3 TRBV10-3 CAISGTSQTSTDTQYF TGTGCCATCAGTGGGACTAGCCAGACTAGCACAGATACGCAGTATTTT